The rows below give T cell receptor beta chains drawn from one sample of a study of post-analysis software for immune sequencing data. TCRdb re-analysed the PCR reads in MiXCR, keeping a single row per CDR3 protein. The sample has over 700,000 distinct CDR3 sequences; 25% to 30% are singletons. The sequenced sample consisted of blood. The receptors here all came from a girl aged 10 to 17 with multiple sclerosis. CDR3s include the opening cysteine and the closing phenylalanine or tryptophan. The D gene is left open where the match is weak. For some rows the clone size is stated as once, few or many, or as a class when expanded; others skip it.

j_gene: TRBJ2-7; abundance: .; v_gene: TRBV5-6; d_gene: .; CDR3aa: CASGSPGLEQYF; CDR3nt: TGTGCCAGCGGCTCACCCGGGCTCGAGCAGTACTTC
j_gene: TRBJ2-1; abundance: .; v_gene: TRBV20-1; d_gene: TRBD2; CDR3aa: CSASLGRHYNEQFF; CDR3nt: TGCAGTGCTAGTCTCGGGAGGCATTACAATGAGCAGTTCTTC
j_gene: TRBJ2-7; abundance: .; v_gene: TRBV20-1; d_gene: .; CDR3aa: CSARDLAKGYEQYF; CDR3nt: TGCAGTGCTAGAGATTTGGCTAAGGGATACGAGCAGTACTTC
j_gene: TRBJ2-7; abundance: many; v_gene: TRBV6-2/TRBV6-3; d_gene: .; CDR3aa: CASSYLPRYEQYF; CDR3nt: TGTGCCAGCAGTTACCTTCCCCGCTACGAGCAGTACTTC
j_gene: TRBJ2-1; abundance: few; v_gene: TRBV20-1; d_gene: TRBD2; CDR3aa: CSASLGLAGGEQFF; CDR3nt: TGCAGTGCTAGCTTAGGACTAGCGGGAGGTGAGCAGTTCTTC
j_gene: TRBJ2-3; abundance: few; v_gene: TRBV24-1; d_gene: TRBD1; CDR3aa: CATSDRDRADTQYF; CDR3nt: TGTGCCACCAGTGACCGCGACAGGGCAGATACGCAGTATTTT
j_gene: TRBJ2-5; abundance: .; v_gene: TRBV20-1; d_gene: TRBD2; CDR3aa: CSARDWAGGETQYF; CDR3nt: TGCAGTGCTAGAGATTGGGCGGGGGGAGAGACCCAGTACTTC
j_gene: TRBJ1-6; abundance: few; v_gene: TRBV6-4; d_gene: .; CDR3aa: CASSDRIYNSPLHF; CDR3nt: TGTGCCAGCAGTGATAGGATTTATAATTCACCCCTCCACTTT
j_gene: TRBJ1-1; abundance: few; v_gene: TRBV28; d_gene: TRBD1; CDR3aa: CASSLSAGGEAFF; CDR3nt: TGTGCCAGCAGTTTATCCGCAGGGGGTGAAGCTTTCTTT
j_gene: TRBJ2-5; abundance: few; v_gene: TRBV28; d_gene: .; CDR3aa: CASSPPGRPTIQETQYF; CDR3nt: TGTGCCAGCAGCCCCCCCGGGCGCCCGACAATCCAAGAGACCCAGTACTTC
j_gene: TRBJ2-1; abundance: .; v_gene: TRBV28; d_gene: TRBD2; CDR3aa: CASTTGLAGPNEQFF; CDR3nt: TGTGCCAGCACGACGGGACTAGCGGGTCCGAATGAGCAGTTCTTC
j_gene: TRBJ1-1; abundance: .; v_gene: TRBV6-2/TRBV6-3; d_gene: .; CDR3aa: CASSYEVRRSGNTEAFF; CDR3nt: TGTGCCAGCAGTTACGAGGTGAGGAGGTCTGGGAACACTGAAGCTTTCTTT
j_gene: TRBJ2-3; abundance: .; v_gene: TRBV11-2; d_gene: TRBD1; CDR3aa: CASSADRVWTDTQYF; CDR3nt: TGTGCCAGCAGCGCCGACAGGGTCTGGACAGATACGCAGTATTTT
j_gene: TRBJ1-2; abundance: few; v_gene: TRBV7-9; d_gene: .; CDR3aa: CASSSEDGYTF; CDR3nt: TGTGCCAGCAGCTCAGAGGATGGCTACACCTTC
j_gene: TRBJ2-7; abundance: many; v_gene: TRBV29-1; d_gene: .; CDR3aa: CSTSGSGYEQYF; CDR3nt: TGCAGCACGTCCGGGAGTGGCTACGAGCAGTACTTC
j_gene: TRBJ2-5; abundance: few; v_gene: TRBV18; d_gene: .; CDR3aa: CASSPARASRKETQYF; CDR3nt: TGTGCCAGCTCACCCGCTAGGGCCTCCCGGAAGGAGACCCAGTACTTC
j_gene: TRBJ1-2; abundance: few; v_gene: TRBV4-3; d_gene: .; CDR3aa: CASSQGLGFRSGYTF; CDR3nt: TGCGCCAGCAGCCAAGGTTTGGGGTTTCGGTCGGGCTACACCTTC
j_gene: TRBJ2-7; abundance: .; v_gene: TRBV27; d_gene: .; CDR3aa: CASRYAQGSEQYF; CDR3nt: TGTGCCAGCCGTTATGCCCAGGGGAGCGAGCAGTACTTC
j_gene: TRBJ2-1; abundance: few; v_gene: TRBV12-3/TRBV12-4; d_gene: TRBD2; CDR3aa: CASSLLAGGQGEQFF; CDR3nt: TGTGCCAGCAGTCTACTAGCGGGGGGCCAAGGTGAGCAGTTCTTC
j_gene: TRBJ2-1; abundance: .; v_gene: TRBV7-2; d_gene: TRBD2; CDR3aa: CAGSLEGLAGGRDEQFF; CDR3nt: TGTGCCGGCAGCTTAGAGGGGTTAGCGGGAGGGAGGGATGAGCAGTTCTTC
j_gene: TRBJ2-7; abundance: many; v_gene: TRBV7-2; d_gene: TRBD2; CDR3aa: CASTIAGGGEQYF; CDR3nt: TGTGCCAGCACCATAGCGGGAGGGGGCGAGCAGTACTTC
j_gene: TRBJ2-1; abundance: .; v_gene: TRBV7-2; d_gene: TRBD2; CDR3aa: CASSLLADFYNEQFF; CDR3nt: TGTGCCAGCAGCTTACTAGCGGATTTCTACAATGAGCAGTTCTTC
j_gene: TRBJ2-1; abundance: few; v_gene: TRBV20-1; d_gene: TRBD2; CDR3aa: CSAPRWLAGALSYNEQFF; CDR3nt: TGCAGTGCCCCACGATGGCTAGCGGGGGCCCTATCCTACAATGAGCAGTTCTTC
j_gene: TRBJ1-6; abundance: .; v_gene: TRBV27; d_gene: .; CDR3aa: CASSLRAGSPLHF; CDR3nt: TGTGCCAGCAGTTTGCGGGCAGGGTCACCCCTCCACTTT
j_gene: TRBJ2-1; abundance: .; v_gene: TRBV20-1; d_gene: .; CDR3aa: CSAGGGYNEQFF; CDR3nt: TGCAGTGCAGGAGGCGGTTACAATGAGCAGTTCTTC
j_gene: TRBJ2-1; abundance: few; v_gene: TRBV29-1; d_gene: .; CDR3aa: CSVEVGGRAKQFF; CDR3nt: TGCAGCGTTGAAGTAGGTGGCAGGGCAAAGCAGTTCTTC
j_gene: TRBJ1-2; abundance: .; v_gene: TRBV15; d_gene: .; CDR3aa: CATSRVEKNYGYTF; CDR3nt: TGTGCCACCAGCAGAGTTGAGAAGAACTATGGCTACACCTTC
j_gene: TRBJ1-2; abundance: .; v_gene: TRBV7-8; d_gene: .; CDR3aa: CASSPRPIAGDYGYTF; CDR3nt: TGTGCCAGCAGCCCCCGGCCGATCGCCGGCGACTATGGCTACACCTTC
j_gene: TRBJ2-3; abundance: .; v_gene: TRBV12-3/TRBV12-4; d_gene: .; CDR3aa: CASSYKTGPGTDAQYF; CDR3nt: TGTGCCAGCAGTTATAAGACAGGACCAGGCACAGATGCGCAGTATTTT
j_gene: TRBJ2-1; abundance: .; v_gene: TRBV11-2; d_gene: .; CDR3aa: CASSWRVPPGEQFF; CDR3nt: TGTGCCAGCAGCTGGCGGGTCCCGCCCGGTGAGCAGTTCTTC
j_gene: TRBJ1-2; abundance: few; v_gene: TRBV5-6; d_gene: .; CDR3aa: CASSGTSPNYGYTF; CDR3nt: TGTGCCAGCAGCGGCACATCGCCCAACTATGGCTACACCTTC